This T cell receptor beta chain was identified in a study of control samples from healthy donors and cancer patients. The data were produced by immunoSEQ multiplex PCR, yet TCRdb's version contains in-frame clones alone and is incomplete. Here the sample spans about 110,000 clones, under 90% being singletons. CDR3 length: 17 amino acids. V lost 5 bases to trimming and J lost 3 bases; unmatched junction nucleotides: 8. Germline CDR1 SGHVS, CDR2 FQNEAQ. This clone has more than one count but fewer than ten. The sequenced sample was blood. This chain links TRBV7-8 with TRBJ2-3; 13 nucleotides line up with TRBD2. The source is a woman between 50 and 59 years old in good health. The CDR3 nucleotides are TGTGCCAGCAGCCACAGGACTAGCGGGAGTGGAACAGATACGCAGTATTTT. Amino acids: CASSHRTSGSGTDTQYF.